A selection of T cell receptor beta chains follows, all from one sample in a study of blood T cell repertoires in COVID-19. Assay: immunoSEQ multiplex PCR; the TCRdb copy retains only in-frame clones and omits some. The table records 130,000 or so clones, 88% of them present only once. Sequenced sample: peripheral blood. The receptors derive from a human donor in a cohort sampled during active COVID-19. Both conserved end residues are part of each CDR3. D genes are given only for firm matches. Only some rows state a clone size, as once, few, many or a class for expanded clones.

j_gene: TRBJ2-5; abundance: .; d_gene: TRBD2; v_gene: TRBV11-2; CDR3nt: TGTGCCAGCAGCCCGGGACTAGCGGTTCCGGGGACCCAGTACTTC; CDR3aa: CASSPGLAVPGTQYF
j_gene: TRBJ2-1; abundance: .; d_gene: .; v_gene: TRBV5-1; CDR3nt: TGCGCCAGCAGCTTGGGACAGGCACACAATGAGCAGTTCTTC; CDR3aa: CASSLGQAHNEQFF
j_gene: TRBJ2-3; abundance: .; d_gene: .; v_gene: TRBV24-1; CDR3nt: TGTGCCACCAGTGAATCCGGGGGAATCACAGATACGCAGTATTTT; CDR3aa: CATSESGGITDTQYF
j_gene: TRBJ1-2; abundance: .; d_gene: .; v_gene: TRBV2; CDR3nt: TGTGCCAGCAGTGAACACAAGTTAAGCTATGGCTACACCTTC; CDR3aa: CASSEHKLSYGYTF
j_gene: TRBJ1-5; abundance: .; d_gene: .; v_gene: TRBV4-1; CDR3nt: TGCGCCAGCAGCCAAATAGCAAGTAGCGATCAGCCCCAGCATTTT; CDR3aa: CASSQIASSDQPQHF
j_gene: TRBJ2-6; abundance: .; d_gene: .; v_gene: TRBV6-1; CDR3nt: TGTGCCAGCAGTGGATCCTCTAACTCTGGGGCCAACGTCCTGACTTTC; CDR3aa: CASSGSSNSGANVLTF
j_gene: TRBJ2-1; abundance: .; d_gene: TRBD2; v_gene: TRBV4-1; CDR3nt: TGCGCCAGCAGCCCTAGCGGTACCAACTACAATGAGCAGTTCTTC; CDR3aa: CASSPSGTNYNEQFF
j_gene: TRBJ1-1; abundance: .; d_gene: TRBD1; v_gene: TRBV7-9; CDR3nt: TGTGCCAGCAGCTCCCTAGGGGGCGCGGGCACTGAAGCTTTCTTT; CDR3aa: CASSSLGGAGTEAFF
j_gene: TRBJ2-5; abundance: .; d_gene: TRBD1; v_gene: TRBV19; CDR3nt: TGTGCCAGTAGTGATAGGGGTTGGACAGGTCAAGAGACCCAGTACTTC; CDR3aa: CASSDRGWTGQETQYF
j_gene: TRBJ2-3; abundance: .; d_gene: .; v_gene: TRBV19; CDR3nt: TGTGCCAGTAGTCCATACAGGGCGCTGACCACAGATACGCAGTATTTT; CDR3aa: CASSPYRALTTDTQYF
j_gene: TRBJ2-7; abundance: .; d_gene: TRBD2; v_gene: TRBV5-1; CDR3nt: TGCGCCAGCAGTCCCCGGGACTACTCCTACGAGCAGTACTTC; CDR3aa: CASSPRDYSYEQYF
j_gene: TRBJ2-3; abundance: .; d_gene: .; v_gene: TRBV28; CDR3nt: TGTGCCAGCAGTTTAGTGGCCACAGATACGCAGTATTTT; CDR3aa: CASSLVATDTQYF
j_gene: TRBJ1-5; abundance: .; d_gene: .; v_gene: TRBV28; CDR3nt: TGTGCCAGCAGTTTAATCGGGAAGCCCCAGCATTTT; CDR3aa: CASSLIGKPQHF
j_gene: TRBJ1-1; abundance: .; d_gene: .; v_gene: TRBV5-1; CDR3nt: TGCGCCAGCAGCTTGTCAACAGGGATGAACACTGAAGCTTTCTTT; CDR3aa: CASSLSTGMNTEAFF
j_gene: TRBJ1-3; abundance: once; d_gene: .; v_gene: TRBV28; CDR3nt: TGTGCCACCGCAGGGTACGGAAACACCATATATTTT; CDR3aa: CATAGYGNTIYF
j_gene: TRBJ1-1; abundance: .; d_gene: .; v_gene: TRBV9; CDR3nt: TGTGCCAGCAGCGTAAGGGGGACACCTGGGGACACTGAAGCTTTCTTT; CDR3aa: CASSVRGTPGDTEAFF
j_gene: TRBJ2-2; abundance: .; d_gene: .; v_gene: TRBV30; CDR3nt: TGTGCCTGGAGTGTCGGGGTCGGGGAGCTGTTTTTT; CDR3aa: CAWSVGVGELFF
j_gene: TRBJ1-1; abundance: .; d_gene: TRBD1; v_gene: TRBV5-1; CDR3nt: TGCGCCAGCAGCTTGACAGGGGAGACTGAAGCTTTCTTT; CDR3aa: CASSLTGETEAFF
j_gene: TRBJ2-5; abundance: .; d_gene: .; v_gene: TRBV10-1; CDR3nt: TGCGCCAGCAGTGAGTCAATCGGACTGGATCGAAGAGAGACCCAGTACTTC; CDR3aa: CASSESIGLDRRETQYF
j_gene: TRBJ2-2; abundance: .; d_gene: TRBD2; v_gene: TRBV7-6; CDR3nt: TGTGCCAGCAGCTTACGGGGGGTTTATTCCGTAGAGGATGACACCGGGGAGCTGTTTTTT; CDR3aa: CASSLRGVYSVEDDTGELFF
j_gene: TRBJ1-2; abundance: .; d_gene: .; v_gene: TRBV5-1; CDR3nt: TGCGCCAGCAGCTTGGGCGACCCAGCGAGCTATGGCTACACCTTC; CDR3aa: CASSLGDPASYGYTF
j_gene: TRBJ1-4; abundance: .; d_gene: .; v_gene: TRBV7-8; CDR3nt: TGTGCCAGCAGCCCTATGCCGGGGGGCAATAATGAAAAACTGTTTTTT; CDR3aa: CASSPMPGGNNEKLFF
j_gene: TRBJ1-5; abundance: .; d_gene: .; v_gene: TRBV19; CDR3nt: TGTGCCAGTAGAGCCCAAAATCAGCCCCAGCATTTT; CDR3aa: CASRAQNQPQHF
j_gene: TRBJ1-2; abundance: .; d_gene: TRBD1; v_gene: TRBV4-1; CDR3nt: TGCGCCAGCAGCCGATTATCGGGACAGGGGAGCTATGGCTACACCTTC; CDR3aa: CASSRLSGQGSYGYTF